This T cell receptor (beta chain) was sequenced for a study of blood T cell repertoires in COVID-19. Turning to the study itself: COVID-19 samples, acute and convalescent, were from the United States, Italy and Spain.

Repertoires were generated with immunoSEQ multiplex PCR, while TCRdb's copy carries only in-frame clones and drops some. Counted here are roughly 200,000 clones, 80% occurring once; the ten biggest clones make up roughly 6.7%. The sequenced material came from peripheral blood. This TCR derives from a man aged 60-69 years with acute or convalescent COVID-19.

CDR3 sequence reads: CASSFGQWNTEAFF. CDR3 coding DNA: TGTGCCAGCAGCTTTGGACAGTGGAACACTGAAGCTTTCTTT. The gene calls are TRBV5-4 and TRBJ1-1, with D possibly matching TRBD1 (6 bases). Germline V gene sequence: CDR1 SGHNT, CDR2 YYREEE (reference sequence). The CDR3 sequence is 14 residues long. V was clipped by 2 bases and J by 1 base, with 9 bases between them.